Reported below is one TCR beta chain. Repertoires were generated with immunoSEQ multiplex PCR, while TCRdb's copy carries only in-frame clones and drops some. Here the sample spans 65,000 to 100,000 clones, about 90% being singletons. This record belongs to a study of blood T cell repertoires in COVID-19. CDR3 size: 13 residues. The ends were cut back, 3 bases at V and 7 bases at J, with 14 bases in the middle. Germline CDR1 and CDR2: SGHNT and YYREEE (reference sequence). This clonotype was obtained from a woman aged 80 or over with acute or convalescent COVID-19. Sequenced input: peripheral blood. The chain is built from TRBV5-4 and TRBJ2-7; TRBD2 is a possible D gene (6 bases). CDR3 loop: CASSYRYRGEQYF. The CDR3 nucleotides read TGTGCCAGCAGCTACAGGTACCGGGGGGAGCAGTACTTC.